Below, 32 T cell receptor beta chains from the same sample are listed, as sequenced in a study of blood T cell repertoires in COVID-19. Libraries were prepared by immunoSEQ multiplex PCR; TCRdb keeps only in-frame clonotypes and omits some of them. The sample carries 250,000 to 300,000 clones, approximately 91% recorded once. The sequenced material came from PBMCs or T cells enriched from blood (not recorded which). The source of these receptors is a woman aged 40 to 50 with acute COVID-19.

This chain connects TRBV7-9 to TRBJ2-7; 8 nucleotides agree with TRBD1. This CDR3 has 13 amino acids. Germline CDR1 is SEHNR and CDR2 is FQNEAQ (reference sequence). J gave up 6 bases and V 3 bases, and 4 bases lay outside the gene matches. In nucleotides, the CDR3 is TGTGCCAGCAGCTTCAGGGGGCCGCTCGAGCAGTACTTC. This codes for CASSFRGPLEQYF.

This clone has just one count. This chain connects TRBV10-1 to TRBJ1-2; no definite D call. CDR1 is WNHNN and CDR2 is SYGVQD in the germline V gene (reference sequence). Trimming stripped 9 bases from V and 4 bases from J, with 18 bases between. The CDR3 contains 14 residues. CDR3: CARDLRRGSYGYTF. As DNA, the CDR3 is TGCGCCAGGGATCTGCGTCGGGGTAGCTATGGCTACACCTTC.

The rearrangement uses TRBV21-1 and TRBJ1-1. TRBV21-1 is given as a pseudogene. The CDR3 has 17 residues. The CDR3 is CASSKEGGASPNTEAFF. The DNA of the CDR3 is TGTGCCAGCAGCAAAGAGGGGGGGGCCAGTCCGAACACTGAAGCTTTCTTT.

This clone has just one count. CDR3 nucleotide sequence: TGTGCCAGCCTGGACAGGACGGCAGCCTATGGCTACACCTTC. Its translation is CASLDRTAAYGYTF. The rearrangement joins TRBV19 to TRBJ1-2, with 7 bases aligning to TRBD1. The CDR3 runs to 14 residues. Per germline, CDR1 LNHDA and CDR2 SQIVND (reference sequence). Trimming removed 9 bases from V and 4 bases from J; junction bases left unmatched: 11.

The J gene is TRBJ2-3, the V gene TRBV7-2; 14 positions match TRBD2. This CDR3 spans 17 amino acids. Germline CDR1 and CDR2: SGHTA and FQGNSA. V shed 4 bases, J shed 2 bases, and the junction held 5 bases outside the gene matches. Here the CDR3 reads CASSSGLAGVFTDTQYF. DNA for the CDR3: TGTGCCAGCAGCTCGGGACTAGCGGGGGTCTTCACAGATACGCAGTATTTT.

The chain employs TRBV6-2 or TRBV6-3 and TRBJ1-5; unclear D gene. Germline CDR1 and CDR2: MNHEY and SVGEGT. The CDR3 contains 14 residues. V lost 10 bases and J lost 7, with 20 bases in between. Here the CDR3 DNA reads TGTGCCATCAGCACTGGCGGGCAAAAGCAGCCCCAGCATTTT. Protein: CAISTGGQKQPQHF.

The chain links TRBV5-6 to TRBJ1-3, with 9 bases fitting TRBD1. With 2 bases clipped from V and 1 base from J, the junction kept 7 bases outside the gene matches. This CDR3 has 17 residues. Germline V CDR1 and CDR2: SGHDT, YYEEEE. In nucleotides, the CDR3 is TGTGCCAGCAGCTTATCGGACAGGGGACTATCTGGAAACACCATATATTTT. Translating gives CASSLSDRGLSGNTIYF.

The J gene is TRBJ1-5, the V gene TRBV21-1. TRBV21-1 constitutes a pseudogene. The CDR3 loop spans 13 amino acids. CDR3 region: CASSPKWWQPQHF. CDR3 coding DNA: TGTGCCAGCAGCCCTAAATGGTGGCAGCCCCAGCATTTT.

The V and J genes are TRBV28 and TRBJ2-4; possibly TRBD2 for D (7 bases). Trimming shortened V by 4 bases and J by 1 base, and 17 bases separated the two germline ends. The CDR3 is made up of 17 amino acids. CDR1 and CDR2 from the germline V gene are MDHEN and SYDVKM. As DNA, the CDR3 is TGTGCCAGCAGTTCAGGGACACTCGGGGGGGCCAAAAACATTCAGTACTTC. As protein: CASSSGTLGGAKNIQYF.

The chain combines TRBV15 with TRBJ1-3; D gene uncertain. Germline V lookup: CDR1 LNHNV, CDR2 YYDKDF (reference sequence). The CDR3 covers 15 residues. V lost 0 bases and J 2 bases, leaving 8 bases between the germline ends. In nucleotides, the CDR3 is TGTGCCACCAGCAGAGACGGGGAAGCTGGAAACACCATATATTTT. Its translation is CATSRDGEAGNTIYF.

In its sample, this clone was seen a few times. The chain is built from TRBV18 and TRBJ1-3; no reliable D call. The CDR3 sequence is 16 residues long. Looked up from germline, CDR1 is KGHSH and CDR2 is LQKENI. V lost 3 bases and J lost 2, with 14 bases in between. The CDR3: CASSPLGVAAGNTIYF. DNA of the CDR3: TGTGCCAGCTCACCTCTCGGGGTTGCAGCTGGAAACACCATATATTTT.

The chain has TRBV6-5 and TRBJ1-5; TRBD1 might be the D (6 bases). Germline CDR1 reads MNHEY; CDR2 reads SVGAGI. Trimming cost V 6 bases and J 5 bases, with 11 bases left between them. The CDR3 runs to 13 residues. CDR3 in amino acids: CASRTQGDQPQHF. DNA for the CDR3: TGTGCCAGCAGGACACAGGGAGATCAGCCCCAGCATTTT.

The chain couples TRBV7-2 to TRBJ2-5, with 7 bases lining up with TRBD2. V shed 5 bases, J shed 4 bases, and the junction held 4 bases outside the gene matches. The CDR3 has 13 amino acids. CDR1 and CDR2 (germline): SGHTA, FQGNSA. CDR3 bases: TGTGCCAGCAGCCAAGGACTAGGAGAGACCCAGTACTTC. It encodes CASSQGLGETQYF.

This clone was recorded once. CDR3 sequence: CASSQNSGGRYTQYF. CDR3 DNA sequence: TGTGCCAGCAGCCAAAACTCAGGGGGCAGATATACGCAGTATTTT. This rearrangement joins TRBV3-1 (or the pseudogene TRBV3-2) to TRBJ2-3; TRBD1 aligns across 8 bases. J lost 7 bases, V lost 2 bases, and 8 bases had no gene match. Germline V CDR1 and CDR2: LGHDT, YNNKEL (reference sequence). This CDR3 comprises 15 residues.

This clone was seen once. CDR3 amino acids: CASSLSWVADSPLHF. CDR3 DNA sequence: TGTGCCAGCAGCTTGTCCTGGGTAGCGGATTCACCCCTCCACTTT. The J gene is TRBJ1-6, the V gene TRBV5-5; D call uncertain. This CDR3 contains 15 residues. CDR1 is SGHKS and CDR2 is YYEKEE in the germline V gene (reference sequence). Trimming took 1 base from V and 8 from J, leaving 13 bases between them.

The chain recombines TRBV2 with TRBJ2-2, with TRBD1 as a possible D gene (8 bases). The CDR3 covers 18 residues. Trimming cost V 6 bases and J 1 base, with 21 bases left between them. Germline loops: CDR1 SNHLY, CDR2 FYNNEI. CDR3: CASRSGLSGGQNTGELFF. The CDR3 DNA reads TGTGCCAGCAGGTCGGGACTATCAGGGGGCCAGAACACCGGGGAGCTGTTTTTT.

The table lists this clone with a few counts. This chain joins TRBV29-1 and TRBJ1-2; D is unclear. The V end lost 2 bases, the J end lost 4 bases, and 17 bases lay between the germline ends. The V gene's germline CDR1 is SQVTM and CDR2 ANQGSEA. The CDR3 is 15 residues long. DNA of the CDR3: TGCAGCGTTGAAAAGGCCGGCGCGGGCATCTATGGCTACACCTTC. Translation gives CSVEKAGAGIYGYTF.

The V gene is TRBV4-2, the J gene TRBJ2-7; D is perhaps TRBD2 (5 bases). The CDR3 is made up of 16 amino acids. Trimming left V 1 base short and J 0 bases short, with 13 bases between. The V gene's germline CDR1 is LGHNA and CDR2 YNFKEQ. For the CDR3, the DNA is TGTGCCAGCAGCCAAGGAGAGGAGGCATCCTCCTACGAGCAGTACTTC. Protein product: CASSQGEEASSYEQYF.

The chain carries TRBV7-2 and TRBJ2-1; maybe TRBD1 (6 bases). The germline V gene encodes CDR1 SGHTA and CDR2 FQGNSA. V lost 8 bases to trimming and J lost 2 bases, with 13 bases between them. The CDR3 spans 14 residues. CDR3 in DNA: TGTGCCAGCCGCCTGGCAGGGGCCTACAATGAGCAGTTCTTC. Amino acid sequence: CASRLAGAYNEQFF.

The V call is TRBV7-9, the J call TRBJ1-1, with 9 bases identical to TRBD1. V lost 2 bases to trimming and J lost 11 bases; unmatched junction nucleotides: 12. Looked up from germline, CDR1 is SEHNR and CDR2 is FQNEAQ (reference sequence). The length of the CDR3 is 15 residues. CDR3 sequence (DNA): TGTGCCAGCAGCTTAACACAGGGGGCTGCTGGTTGGGCTTTCTTT. Translated: CASSLTQGAAGWAFF.

CDR3 DNA sequence: TGTGCCAGCAGTGATACAGGACCCTCACCCGGGTATGGCTACACCTTC. It specifies CASSDTGPSPGYGYTF. The chain has TRBV25-1 and TRBJ1-2, with D possibly being TRBD1 (5 bases). The V end lost 3 bases, the J end lost 5 bases, and 19 bases lay between the germline ends. The CDR3 has 16 amino acids. Germline-derived CDR1 and CDR2 are MGHDK and SYGVNS.

The chain has TRBV9 and TRBJ2-7; a possible D gene is TRBD1 (7 bases). With 3 bases removed from V and 3 bases from J, the gap between germline ends came to 13 bases. The CDR3 is made up of 14 amino acids. Germline V lookup: CDR1 SGDLS, CDR2 YYNGEE. The CDR3 sequence: CASSGDSGGYEQYF. The CDR3 nucleotides are TGTGCCAGCAGCGGGGACTCAGGGGGCTACGAGCAGTACTTC.

The CDR3 spells CASTVGQPYEQYF. The CDR3 DNA is TGTGCCAGCACTGTGGGACAGCCCTACGAGCAGTACTTC. The genes are TRBV12-3 or TRBV12-4 and TRBJ2-7, with 7 nucleotides matching TRBD1. J was trimmed by 2 bases and V by 7 bases; bases with no gene match: 5. CDR3 size: 13 residues.

The chain carries TRBV2 and TRBJ2-1; perhaps TRBD2 as D (6 bases). The CDR3 consists of 14 residues. Trimming cost V 5 bases and J 11 bases, with 19 bases left between them. Germline CDR1 is SNHLY and CDR2 is FYNNEI. This chain's CDR3 is CASSPLGGSGQQFF. For the CDR3, the DNA is TGTGCCAGCAGTCCCCTTGGGGGGTCAGGACAGCAGTTCTTC.

The CDR3 sequence is CASSLASGGSRNEQFF. The CDR3 DNA reads as TGTGCCAGCAGCTTAGCAAGCGGGGGGTCCCGGAATGAGCAGTTCTTC. The chain is built from TRBV11-2 and TRBJ2-1; 9 bases are shared with TRBD2. Germline-derived CDR1 and CDR2 are SGHAT and FQNNGV. The junction had 8 bases not matched to a gene; V was cut back by 1 base and J by 7 bases. This CDR3 region has 16 residues.

The V call is TRBV19, the J call TRBJ2-7; TRBD1 aligns across 9 bases. V was pared by 5 bases and J by 2 bases, with 7 bases of the junction left unmatched. The CDR3 covers 15 residues. Germline loops: CDR1 LNHDA, CDR2 SQIVND (reference sequence). The CDR3 bases are TGTGCCAGTAGTTCCGGACAGGGGTTCCCCTACGAGCAGTACTTC. Translated, it gives CASSSGQGFPYEQYF.

The chain couples TRBV5-4 to TRBJ2-7; TRBD2 is a possible D gene (6 bases). This CDR3 comprises 16 residues. Germline values: CDR1 SGHNT, CDR2 YYREEE (reference sequence). Trimming took off 0 bases at V and 2 bases at J, with 15 bases between the two ends. CDR3 nucleotide sequence: TGTGCCAGCAGCTTGGCCGGGGGAGCCCCCCCCTACGAGCAGTACTTC. As protein: CASSLAGGAPPYEQYF.

The V and J genes are TRBV18 and TRBJ1-2; 7 positions match TRBD1. This CDR3 comprises 14 residues. The junction had 5 bases not matched to a gene; V was cut back by 4 bases and J by 3 bases. Per the germline V gene, CDR1 is KGHSH and CDR2 is LQKENI. The CDR3 region is CASSQNQGDYGYTF. The CDR3 DNA reads TGTGCCAGCTCACAAAACCAGGGGGACTATGGCTACACCTTC.

The rearrangement uses TRBV4-1 and TRBJ2-2, with a tentative D call TRBD2 (5 bases). V was trimmed by 4 bases and J by 7 bases, leaving 13 bases between them. Germline CDR1 reads MGHRA; CDR2 reads YSYEKL. The CDR3 consists of 14 residues. CDR3 sequence: CASSPKSSSGELFF. The CDR3 nucleotides are TGCGCCAGCAGCCCAAAGTCTAGCAGCGGGGAGCTGTTTTTT.

This clone came up once. The J gene is TRBJ1-4, the V gene TRBV6-5, with TRBD1 matching 7 bases. The CDR3 spans 15 residues. Trimming cost V 6 bases and J 8 bases; bases outside gene matches: 12. Germline V CDR1 and CDR2: MNHEY, SVGAGI. The CDR3 region is CASRLKTGSSEKLFF. CDR3 DNA sequence: TGTGCCAGCAGATTAAAGACAGGGTCAAGCGAAAAACTGTTTTTT.

The chain links TRBV12-2 to TRBJ1-2; no DNA check was done on the table's D call, TRBD1. TRBV12-2 is described as a pseudogene. The CDR3 runs 16 residues. The CDR3 DNA sequence: TGTGCAAGTCGCTCCCAGATATTACAAGATCACCATGGCTACACCTTC. This codes for CASRSQILQDHHGYTF.

The CDR3 reads CASTPGGFPTYEQYF. The DNA for the CDR3 is TGTGCCAGCACCCCGGGGGGGTTCCCCACCTACGAGCAGTACTTC. The chain has TRBV28 and TRBJ2-7, with 8 bases aligning to TRBD2. V trimming: 7 bases; J trimming: 2 bases; junction bases outside the gene matches: 10. The CDR3 is 15 amino acids. Germline V gene lookup returns CDR1 MDHEN and CDR2 SYDVKM.